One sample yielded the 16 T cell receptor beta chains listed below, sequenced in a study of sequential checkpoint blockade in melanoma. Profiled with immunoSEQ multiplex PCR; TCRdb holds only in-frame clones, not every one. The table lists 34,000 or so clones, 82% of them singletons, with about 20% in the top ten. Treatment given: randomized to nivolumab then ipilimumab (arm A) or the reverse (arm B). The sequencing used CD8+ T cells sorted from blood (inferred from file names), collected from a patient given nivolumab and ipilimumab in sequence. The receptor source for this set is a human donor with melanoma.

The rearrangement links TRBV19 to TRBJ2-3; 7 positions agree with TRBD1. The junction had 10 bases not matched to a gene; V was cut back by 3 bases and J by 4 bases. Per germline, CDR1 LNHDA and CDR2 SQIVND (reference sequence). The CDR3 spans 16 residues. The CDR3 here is CASSMYTGEEADTQYF. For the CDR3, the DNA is TGTGCCAGTAGTATGTATACAGGGGAAGAAGCAGATACGCAGTATTTT.

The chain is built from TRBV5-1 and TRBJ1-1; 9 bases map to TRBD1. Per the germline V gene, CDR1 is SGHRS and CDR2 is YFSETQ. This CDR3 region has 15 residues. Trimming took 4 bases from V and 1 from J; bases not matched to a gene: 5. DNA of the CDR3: TGCGCCAGCAGCGGGACAGGGAGTAGGAACACTGAAGCTTTCTTT. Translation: CASSGTGSRNTEAFF.

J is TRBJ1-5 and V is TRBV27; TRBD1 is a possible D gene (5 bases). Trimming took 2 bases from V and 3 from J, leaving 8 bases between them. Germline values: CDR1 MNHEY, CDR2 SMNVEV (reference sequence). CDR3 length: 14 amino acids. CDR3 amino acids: CASSLGGVNQPQHF. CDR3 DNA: TGTGCCAGCAGTTTAGGAGGGGTCAATCAGCCCCAGCATTTT.

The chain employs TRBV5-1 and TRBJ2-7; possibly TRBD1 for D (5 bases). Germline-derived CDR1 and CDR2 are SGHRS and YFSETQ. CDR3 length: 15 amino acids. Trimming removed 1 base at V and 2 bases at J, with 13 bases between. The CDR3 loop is CASSLRCGAPYEQYF. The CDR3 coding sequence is TGCGCCAGCAGCTTGCGGTGTGGGGCCCCCTACGAGCAGTACTTC. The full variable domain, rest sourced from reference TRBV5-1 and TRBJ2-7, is KAGVTQTPRYLIKTRGQQVTLSCSPISGHRSVSWYQQTPGQGLQFLFEYFSETQRNKGNFPGRFSGRQFSNSRSEMNVSTLELGDSALYLCASSLRCGAPYEQYFGPGTRLTVT.

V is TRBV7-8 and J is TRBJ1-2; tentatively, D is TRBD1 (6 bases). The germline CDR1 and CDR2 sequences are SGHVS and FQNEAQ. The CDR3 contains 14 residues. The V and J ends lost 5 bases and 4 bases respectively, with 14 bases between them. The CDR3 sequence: CASSTPGGVYGYTF. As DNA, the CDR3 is TGTGCCAGCAGCACCCCGGGGGGCGTCTATGGCTACACCTTC.

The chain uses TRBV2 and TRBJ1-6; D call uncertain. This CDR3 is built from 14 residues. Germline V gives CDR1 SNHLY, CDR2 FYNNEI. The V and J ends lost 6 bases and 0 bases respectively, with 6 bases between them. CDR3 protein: CASRTNSYNSPLHF. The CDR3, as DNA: TGTGCCAGCAGGACAAACTCCTATAATTCACCCCTCCACTTT.

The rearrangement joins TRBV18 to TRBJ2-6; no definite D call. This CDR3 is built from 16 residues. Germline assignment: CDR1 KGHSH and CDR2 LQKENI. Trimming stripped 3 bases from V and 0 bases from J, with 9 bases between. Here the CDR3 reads CASSPNSFSGANVLTF. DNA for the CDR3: TGTGCCAGCTCACCGAACTCATTCTCTGGGGCCAACGTCCTGACTTTC.

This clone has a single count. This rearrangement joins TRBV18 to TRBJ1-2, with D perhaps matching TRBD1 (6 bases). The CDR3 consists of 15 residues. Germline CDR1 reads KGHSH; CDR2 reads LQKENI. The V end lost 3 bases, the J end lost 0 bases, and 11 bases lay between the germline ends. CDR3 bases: TGTGCCAGCTCACCCTGGGACACCACTAACTATGGCTACACCTTC. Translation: CASSPWDTTNYGYTF.

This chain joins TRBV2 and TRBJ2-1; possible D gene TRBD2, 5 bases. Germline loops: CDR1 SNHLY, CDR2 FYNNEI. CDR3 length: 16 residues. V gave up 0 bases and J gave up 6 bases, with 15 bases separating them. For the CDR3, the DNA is TGTGCCAGCAGTGAAGCGCAGAACCCGAGCGGCAATGAGCAGTTCTTC. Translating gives CASSEAQNPSGNEQFF.

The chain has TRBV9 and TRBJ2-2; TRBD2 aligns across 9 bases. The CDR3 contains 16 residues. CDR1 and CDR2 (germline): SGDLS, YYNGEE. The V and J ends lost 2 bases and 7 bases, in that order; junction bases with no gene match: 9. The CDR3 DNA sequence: TGTGCCAGCAGCGTGCGCCCTAGCGGGAAATTCGGGGAGCTGTTTTTT. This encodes CASSVRPSGKFGELFF. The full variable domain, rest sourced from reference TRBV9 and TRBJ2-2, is DSGVTQTPKHLITATGQRVTLRCSPRSGDLSVYWYQQSLDQGLQFLIQYYNGEERAKGNILERFSAQQFPDLHSELNLSSLELGDSALYFCASSVRPSGKFGELFFGEGSRLTVL.

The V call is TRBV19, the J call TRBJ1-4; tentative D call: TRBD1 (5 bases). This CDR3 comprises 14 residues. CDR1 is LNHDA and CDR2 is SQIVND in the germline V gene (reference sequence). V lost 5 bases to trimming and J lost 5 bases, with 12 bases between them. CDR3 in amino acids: CASSGGYPNEKLFF. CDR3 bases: TGTGCCAGTAGTGGGGGGTACCCGAATGAAAAACTGTTTTTT.

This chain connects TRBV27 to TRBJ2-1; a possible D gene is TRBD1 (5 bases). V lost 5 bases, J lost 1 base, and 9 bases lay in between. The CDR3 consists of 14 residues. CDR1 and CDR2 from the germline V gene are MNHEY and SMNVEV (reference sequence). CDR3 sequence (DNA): TGTGCCAGCAGTGGAAGGGGATCCTACAATGAGCAGTTCTTC. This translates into CASSGRGSYNEQFF.

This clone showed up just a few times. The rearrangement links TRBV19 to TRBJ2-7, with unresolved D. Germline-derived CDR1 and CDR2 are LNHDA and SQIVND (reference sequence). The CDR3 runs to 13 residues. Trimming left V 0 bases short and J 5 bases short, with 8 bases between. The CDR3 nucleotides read TGTGCCAGTAGTATAGACTGGAGAGACGAGCAGTACTTC. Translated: CASSIDWRDEQYF.

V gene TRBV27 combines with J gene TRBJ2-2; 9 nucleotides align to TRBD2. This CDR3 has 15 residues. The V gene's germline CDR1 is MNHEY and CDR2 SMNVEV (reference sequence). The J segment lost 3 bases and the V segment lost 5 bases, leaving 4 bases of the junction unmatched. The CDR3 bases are TGTGCCAGCAGTGTAGCGGGGGCTTACACCGGGGAGCTGTTTTTT. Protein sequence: CASSVAGAYTGELFF.

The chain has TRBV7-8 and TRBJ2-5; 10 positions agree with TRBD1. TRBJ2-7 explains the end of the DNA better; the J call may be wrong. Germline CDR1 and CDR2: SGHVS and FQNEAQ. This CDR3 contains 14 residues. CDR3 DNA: TGTGCCAGCAGCCAGAGACAGGGGGCAGTCGAGCAGTACTTC. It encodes CASSQRQGAVEQYF.

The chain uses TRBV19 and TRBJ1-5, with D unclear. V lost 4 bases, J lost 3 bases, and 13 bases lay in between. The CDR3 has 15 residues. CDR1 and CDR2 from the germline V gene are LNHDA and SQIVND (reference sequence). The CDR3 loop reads CASSTLESTNQPQHF. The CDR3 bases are TGTGCCAGTAGTACTCTCGAGAGTACCAATCAGCCCCAGCATTTT.